Listed here are 13 T cell receptor beta chains from one sample, sequenced in a study of identical twins (dated by TCRdb to 2016 to 2018). To prepare the library, 5' RACE was applied. This sample was sequenced with an Illumina HiSeq 2000. Using fastp at Q25 and MiXCR, TCRdb reprocessed the public reads and kept productive beta chains. One record per CDR3 amino acid sequence lists the most common genes and DNA. The sample data list 450,000 or so distinct CDR3 sequences, and roughly 26% of these were observed just once. Of the sample, around 3% is held by the ten largest clones. The same data also contributed to another study, on T cells expressing NK-cell markers.

Source material: CD4+ T cells sorted from blood. The receptor source for this set is a woman between 18 and 29 years old in good health.

This clonotype was seen only a few times. The V and J genes are TRBV14 and TRBJ2-5, with unresolved D. CDR3 length: 16 residues. The V gene lost 4 bases and the J gene lost 0 bases, with 15 bases spanning the gap. Germline V gene sequence: CDR1 SGHDN, CDR2 FVKESK. CDR3 DNA sequence: TGTGCCAGCAGCCCGCGGACGTTCGGATACCAAGAGACCCAGTACTTC. Its protein is CASSPRTFGYQETQYF.

The V gene is TRBV6-1, the J gene TRBJ2-1; D perhaps matches TRBD2 (6 bases). The CDR3 is 15 residues long. Germline CDR1 MNHNS, CDR2 SASEGT. V was shortened by 7 bases and J by 10 bases, with 23 bases between the two germline ends. The CDR3 nucleotides are TGTGCCAGCATCTATGGAAAGGGACTTCTTACAGAGCAGTTCTTC. The encoded protein is CASIYGKGLLTEQFF.

This chain uses TRBV7-2 with TRBJ2-5, with TRBD2 as a possible D gene (6 bases). The CDR3 runs 16 residues. Looked up from germline, CDR1 is SGHTA and CDR2 is FQGNSA. Trimming took 0 bases from V and 5 from J, leaving 16 bases between them. The CDR3 nucleotides are TGTGCCAGCAGCTTAGCTCGCGGCGGGATACGGGAGACCCAGTACTTC. It encodes CASSLARGGIRETQYF.

This sequence joins TRBV12-3 or TRBV12-4 and TRBJ1-2; D possibly corresponds to TRBD1 (5 bases). Between the trimmed V and J ends, which lost 4 bases and 1 base, there was a span of 16 bases. The CDR3 contains 16 residues. The CDR3 DNA reads as TGTGCCAGCAGTTCCGGGGGACGGTCCCTTAACTATGGCTACACCTTC. This codes for CASSSGGRSLNYGYTF.

The rearrangement uses TRBV4-2 and TRBJ2-7; D might be TRBD1 (5 bases). Trimming stripped 4 bases from V and 6 bases from J, with 13 bases between. This CDR3 region has 13 residues. CDR1 LGHNA and CDR2 YNFKEQ come from the germline V gene. CDR3 protein: CASSPVARGEQYF. Here the CDR3 DNA reads TGTGCCAGCAGCCCCGTGGCAAGGGGCGAGCAGTACTTC.

The rearrangement joins TRBV20-1 to TRBJ2-1; D gene uncertain. Trimming left V 3 bases short and J 2 bases short, with 11 bases between. Looked up from germline, CDR1 is DFQATT and CDR2 is SNEGSKA (reference sequence). The CDR3 consists of 14 residues. CDR3 DNA sequence: TGCAGTGCTAGTCCTCTAGGCACCTACAATGAGCAGTTCTTC. Protein sequence: CSASPLGTYNEQFF.

The chain carries TRBV2 and TRBJ2-1, with D maybe TRBD1 (6 bases). Germline V gives CDR1 SNHLY, CDR2 FYNNEI. The V gene lost 11 bases and the J gene lost 6 bases, with 17 bases spanning the gap. This CDR3 has 13 residues. The CDR3 sequence is CAPAQGRGNEQFF. The CDR3 DNA is TGTGCCCCAGCCCAGGGCAGGGGCAATGAGCAGTTCTTC. Full variable domain (remainder filled in from reference TRBV2 and TRBJ2-1): EPEVTQTPSHQVTQMGQEVILRCVPISNHLYFYWYRQILGQKVEFLVSFYNNEISEKSEIFDDQFSVERPDGSNFTLKIRSTKLEDSAMYFCAPAQGRGNEQFFGPGTRLTVL.

This clonotype was observed a few times. The rearrangement uses TRBV12-3 or TRBV12-4 and TRBJ1-2; D gene ambiguous. The CDR3 has 13 amino acids. Trimming cost V 7 bases and J 0 bases, with 9 bases left between them. The CDR3 here is CASTLGSNYGYTF. The CDR3, as DNA: TGTGCCAGCACCTTAGGGTCTAACTATGGCTACACCTTC.

V is TRBV5-1 and J is TRBJ1-1, with TRBD1 as a possible D gene (5 bases). V gave up 0 bases and J gave up 1 base, with 10 bases separating them. Germline CDR1 SGHRS, CDR2 YFSETQ. The CDR3 is made up of 15 amino acids. The CDR3 loop is CASSLGPGTNTEAFF. CDR3 nucleotides: TGCGCCAGCAGCTTGGGACCGGGGACGAACACTGAAGCTTTCTTT.

This sequence joins TRBV29-1 and TRBJ2-7, with 10 bases identical to TRBD2. V dropped 4 bases and J dropped 2; count of bases not matched to a gene: 2. The CDR3 contains 13 residues. The germline gives CDR1 SQVTM, CDR2 ANQGSEA. The CDR3 nucleotides are TGCAGCGTTGGCCTAGCGGGGGCCTACGAGCAGTACTTC. The encoded protein is CSVGLAGAYEQYF.

This clonotype has only a few counts. The V and J genes are TRBV12-3 or TRBV12-4 and TRBJ2-7; possibly TRBD2 for D (5 bases). The V end lost 4 bases, the J end lost 3 bases, and 16 bases lay between the germline ends. The CDR3 loop spans 15 amino acids. The CDR3 is CASSSQEGIFYEQYF. The DNA of the CDR3 is TGTGCCAGCAGTTCCCAAGAGGGAATCTTCTACGAGCAGTACTTC.

The chain uses TRBV20-1 and TRBJ2-3; D unclear. V shed 2 bases and J shed 0 bases, with 9 bases lying between them. The CDR3 contains 14 residues. The germline V gene has CDR1 DFQATT and CDR2 SNEGSKA (reference sequence). The chain's CDR3 is CSARFLASTDTQYF. The CDR3 DNA is TGCAGTGCTAGATTCTTAGCTAGCACAGATACGCAGTATTTT.

This clonotype was counted only a few times. The V and J genes are TRBV20-1 and TRBJ2-5; 8 bases align to TRBD2. CDR3 length equals 14 residues. Germline lookup yields CDR1 DFQATT and CDR2 SNEGSKA (reference sequence). With V trimmed by 4 bases and J by 5 bases, 9 bases remained unmatched. CDR3 sequence: CSATELAAVETQYF. In nucleotides, the CDR3 is TGCAGTGCTACCGAACTAGCGGCGGTGGAGACCCAGTACTTC.